Listed below are T cell receptor beta chains from one sample, sequenced in a study of shared clonotypes between healthy human individuals. This table comes from immunoSEQ multiplex PCR, and its TCRdb copy is limited to in-frame clones, with some not included. The sample gives fewer than 3 million clones, 85% to 95% of which show up once; around 0.38% is in the top ten. The sequenced sample was naive CD4+ T cells from PBMCs. The receptors originated from a man aged 18 to 30 in good health. Some clones in this sample may be carry-over from other donors' samples. The CDR3 runs from the conserved cysteine through the conserved F or W. The D gene is left open where the match is weak. A row's size may be missing; if present it is once, few, many or a size class.

clone size | D gene | J gene | V gene | CDR3 DNA | CDR3 protein
. | TRBD1 | TRBJ1-2 | TRBV29-1 | TGCAGCGTTGAGGACAGGGCCAAAGGTGGCTACACCTTC | CSVEDRAKGGYTF
. | . | TRBJ1-4 | TRBV18 | TGTGCCAGCTCACCGAGTCCGGGGCCAGGGGAAAAACTGTTTTTT | CASSPSPGPGEKLFF
. | . | TRBJ2-1 | TRBV2 | TGTGCCAGCAGCTCAGAGGGGGGCAATGAGCAGTTCTTC | CASSSEGGNEQFF
once | . | TRBJ2-1 | TRBV30 | TGTGCCTGGAGTGTGGTTAGGGCGGCTATATATGAGCAGTTCTTC | CAWSVVRAAIYEQFF
. | . | TRBJ1-1 | TRBV29-1 | TGCAGCGTTCGTAGTACGGACTGGACTGAAGCTTTCTTT | CSVRSTDWTEAFF
. | . | TRBJ1-3 | TRBV7-9 | TGTGCCAGCAGCGTCGGATCTGTGGACTCTGGAAACACCATATATTTT | CASSVGSVDSGNTIYF
. | TRBD1 | TRBJ2-7 | TRBV5-1 | TGCGCCAGCAGCGCCCGACAGGGGTCCTACGAGCAGTACTTC | CASSARQGSYEQYF
. | . | TRBJ1-3 | TRBV2 | TGTGCCAGCAGTGAAGGTGGAAACACCATATATTTT | CASSEGGNTIYF
once | . | TRBJ1-5 | TRBV5-8 | TGTGCCAGCAGCTCAGGGAGGCAGCCCCAGCATTTT | CASSSGRQPQHF
. | TRBD1 | TRBJ1-4 | TRBV28 | TGTGCCAGCAGTTTGTCGGCAGGGGGTGGAAAACTGTTTTTT | CASSLSAGGGKLFF
once | . | TRBJ2-5 | TRBV7-3 | TGTGCCAGCAGTCCCGGTAGCCCGGGCGAGACCCAGTACTTC | CASSPGSPGETQYF
once | TRBD2 | TRBJ2-1 | TRBV11-2 | TGTGCCAGCAGCTTAGTCCTCTCGACTAGCGGGACCCATGAGCAGTTCTTC | CASSLVLSTSGTHEQFF
. | . | TRBJ1-2 | TRBV9 | TGTGCCAGCAGCGTGGGGTCCTATGGCTACACCTTC | CASSVGSYGYTF
. | . | TRBJ2-1 | TRBV5-4 | TGTGCCAGCAGCTGGGGAAGCGGTCCGTACAATGAGCAGTTCTTC | CASSWGSGPYNEQFF
. | . | TRBJ1-1 | TRBV6-1 | TGTGCCAGCAGCCTAGGGGTTAACACTGAAGCTTTCTTT | CASSLGVNTEAFF
. | . | TRBJ2-5 | TRBV10-3 | TGTGCCATCAGTGAGACCGAGACCCAGTACTTC | CAISETETQYF
. | TRBD1 | TRBJ2-4 | TRBV29-1 | TGCAGCGTCCTGCAGGGGGCGCTTAAAAACATTCAGTACTTC | CSVLQGALKNIQYF
. | . | TRBJ2-5 | TRBV11-3 | TGTGCCAGCAGCTTTCGGACCCAAGAGACCCAGTACTTC | CASSFRTQETQYF
. | . | TRBJ2-3 | TRBV5-1 | TGCGCCAGCAGCCTCGGGCTCACAGATACGCAGTATTTT | CASSLGLTDTQYF
. | TRBD2 | TRBJ2-1 | TRBV28 | TGTGCCAGCAGTTCACGACCGGGACTAGCGGGAGGCCGCGTCTACAATGAGCAGTTCTTC | CASSSRPGLAGGRVYNEQFF
. | . | TRBJ1-6 | TRBV6-5 | TGTGCCAGCAGTCTAAGGGGAGGGACACCCCTCCACTTT | CASSLRGGTPLHF
. | . | TRBJ2-1 | TRBV6-1 | TGTGCCAGCAGTGTCCCTTTTTACAATGAGCAGTTCTTC | CASSVPFYNEQFF
once | . | TRBJ2-3 | TRBV7-2 | TGTGCCAGCAGCTTAGACTACAGCCGTCTAGCGTCGGATTTT | CASSLDYSRLASDF
few | . | TRBJ2-2 | TRBV7-2 | TGTGCCAGCAGCTTAGGGGGTAGGGCCGGGGAGCTGTTTTTT | CASSLGGRAGELFF
once | TRBD1 | TRBJ2-3 | TRBV7-9 | TGTGCCAGCAGCTTAGTACAGGGGGGCACAGATACGCAGTATTTT | CASSLVQGGTDTQYF
. | TRBD2 | TRBJ2-7 | TRBV15 | TGTGCCACCAGCAGAGCGCGACTAGCCGCCGAGCAGTACTTC | CATSRARLAAEQYF
. | TRBD2 | TRBJ2-1 | TRBV10-2 | TGCGCCAGCAGCATCACGGGACTAGGTTACAATGAGCAGTTCTTC | CASSITGLGYNEQFF
. | TRBD1 | TRBJ1-1 | TRBV15 | TGTGCCACCAGGCGCTGGACAGGGTGGGGTATGGTCACTGAAGCTTTCTTT | CATRRWTGWGMVTEAFF
. | . | TRBJ2-1 | TRBV18 | TGTGCCAGCTCACCACCGACCCCTCTTGAGCAGTTCTTC | CASSPPTPLEQFF
once | TRBD2 | TRBJ2-1 | TRBV27 | TGTGCCAGCAGTCCCCCGTGGCTAGCGGGAGGCTATGAGCAGTTCTTC | CASSPPWLAGGYEQFF
. | . | TRBJ1-1 | TRBV9 | TGTGCCAGCAGCGTAGAGGGTTCAGGGGACACTGAAGCTTTCTTT | CASSVEGSGDTEAFF
. | TRBD1 | TRBJ1-1 | TRBV4-3 | TGCGCCAGCAGCCAAGGGCAGGGGGGGACTTCTGAAGCTTTCTTT | CASSQGQGGTSEAFF
. | . | TRBJ1-3 | TRBV11-2 | TGTGCCAGCAGCTTAGTTTCCGGTGGAAACACCATATATTTT | CASSLVSGGNTIYF
. | TRBD1 | TRBJ1-4 | TRBV6-5 | TGTGCCAGCAGTTGGGGACAGCTTAATGAAAAACTGTTTTTT | CASSWGQLNEKLFF
. | . | TRBJ1-1 | TRBV1 | TGCACCAGCAGCCATTGCACCCTCCGGACAGTATCCACTGAAGCTTTCTTT | CTSSHCTLRTVSTEAFF
. | TRBD1 | TRBJ2-7 | TRBV11-2 | TGTGCCAGCAGCTTAGATAATATTGGACAGGGAGCCTTGGGGGAGCAGTACTTC | CASSLDNIGQGALGEQYF
. | . | TRBJ2-5 | TRBV2 | TGTGCCAGCAGTGAAAACAGACAAGAGACCCAGTACTTC | CASSENRQETQYF
once | TRBD1 | TRBJ1-1 | TRBV14 | TGTGCCAGCAGCCAGCAAGGGACAGGGGGCGCGGAAACTGAAGCTTTCTTT | CASSQQGTGGAETEAFF
. | . | TRBJ1-1 | TRBV18 | TGTGCCAGCTCTCGACAGAACACTGAAGCTTTCTTT | CASSRQNTEAFF
. | TRBD1 | TRBJ1-5 | TRBV6-5 | TGTGCCAGCAGTGCGGACAGGGCACAGCCCCAGCATTTT | CASSADRAQPQHF
. | TRBD1 | TRBJ2-7 | TRBV7-9 | TGTGCCAGCAGCCCGAGAGGACAGGGAGGTATCGGGGAGCAGTACTTC | CASSPRGQGGIGEQYF
. | . | TRBJ1-1 | TRBV4-3 | TGCGCCAGCAGCCTCACATACGTTGACACTGAAGCTTTCTTT | CASSLTYVDTEAFF
. | . | TRBJ2-4 | TRBV6-6 | TGTGCCAGCAGTTACTTAGAGGGTCAAACCAAAAACATTCAGTACTTC | CASSYLEGQTKNIQYF
. | . | TRBJ2-7 | TRBV30 | TGTGCCTGGAGTCGCAGGGGTACCTACGAGCAGTACTTC | CAWSRRGTYEQYF
. | . | TRBJ1-5 | TRBV19 | TGTGCCAGTAGTATCCTGGGGGTTAGCAATCAGCCCCAGCATTTT | CASSILGVSNQPQHF